A selection of T cell receptor beta chains follows, all from one sample in a study of T cell responses to AZD1222 COVID-19 vaccine. Repertoires were generated with immunoSEQ multiplex PCR, while TCRdb's copy carries only in-frame clones and drops some. This table has some 110,000 clones, more than 75% appearing once. The input for sequencing was peripheral blood, taken 28 days after the second AZD1222 dose. The receptors derive from an adult who received the AZD1222 COVID-19 vaccine. Both conserved end residues are part of each CDR3. A D gene is named only where the DNA matches it firmly. Part of the rows lack a size; the others show once, few, many or a class for expanded clones.

>.|once|TRBV6-5|TRBJ1-2
TGTGCCAGCAGTTACTCGGACACAACGGTGAACTATGGCTACACCTTC
CASSYSDTTVNYGYTF
>.|.|TRBV18|TRBJ1-1
TGTGCCAGCTCACCACAGGGAGACACTGAAGCTTTCTTT
CASSPQGDTEAFF
>.|.|TRBV5-5|TRBJ1-5
TGTGCCAGCAGCTTGGCAGCTTTTGTCGGCAATCAGCCCCAGCATTTT
CASSLAAFVGNQPQHF
>.|.|TRBV12-2|TRBJ2-1
TGTGCAAGTCGTCACAATGCGGGAATAATAGGGTCCCTTTACAGGGCAGAGCCCCTCAATGAGCAGTTCTTC
CASRHNAGIIGSLYRAEPLNEQFF
>.|.|TRBV7-3|TRBJ2-6
TGTGCCAGCAGCCAAAGGTCCGGGTCTGGGGCCAACGTCCTGACTTTC
CASSQRSGSGANVLTF
>TRBD1|.|TRBV18|TRBJ2-3
TGTGCCAGCTCACCCCGACAGGGTAGCGGCACAGATACGCAGTATTTT
CASSPRQGSGTDTQYF
>.|.|TRBV6-5|TRBJ2-5
TGTGCCAGCACGCAGGGGAACTATCAAGAGACCCAGTACTTC
CASTQGNYQETQYF
>TRBD1|.|TRBV5-4|TRBJ1-1
TGTGCCAGCAGCGAGGGACAGGGGAGGACTGAAGCTTTCTTT
CASSEGQGRTEAFF
>.|.|TRBV5-4|TRBJ2-7
TGTGCCAGCAGCTTGGATCAGGACTACGAGCAGTACTTC
CASSLDQDYEQYF
>.|.|TRBV10-3|TRBJ1-1
TGTGCCATCAGTCAGGGTTACACTGAAGCTTTCTTT
CAISQGYTEAFF
>TRBD1|.|TRBV6-1|TRBJ1-1
TGTGCCAGCAGTGACCTACCGGGACAGGGGAAGAACACTGAAGCTTTCTTT
CASSDLPGQGKNTEAFF
>TRBD1|.|TRBV11-2|TRBJ1-2
TGTGCCAGCAGCACATATCGGACAGGGAAGGATGGCTACACCTTC
CASSTYRTGKDGYTF
>.|.|TRBV11-3|TRBJ2-7
TGTGCCAGCAGCTTAGATCTAGTTGTCTCCGGGGAGCAGTACTTC
CASSLDLVVSGEQYF
>.|.|TRBV6-2/TRBV6-3|TRBJ2-7
TGTGCCAGCAGTACAACAGGATATCCAGCATACGAGCAGTACTTC
CASSTTGYPAYEQYF
>TRBD2|.|TRBV28|TRBJ2-1
TGTGCCAGCAGTATCACCGGGACTAGCGGATACAATGAGCAGTTCTTC
CASSITGTSGYNEQFF
>.|.|TRBV5-1|TRBJ1-1
TGCGCCAGCAGCTTGGAACCAGTGTTGGATGCTGAAGCTTTCTTT
CASSLEPVLDAEAFF
>TRBD2|.|TRBV2|TRBJ2-1
TGTGCCAGCATCGGAGCGGGAGATGGGTCCTACAATGAGCAGTTCTTC
CASIGAGDGSYNEQFF
>.|.|TRBV29-1|TRBJ1-5
TGCAGCGTCCGACCGACGGACAATCAGCCCCAGCATTTT
CSVRPTDNQPQHF
>TRBD2|.|TRBV5-1|TRBJ2-1
TGCGCCAGCAGCTCTGGGACTAGCGACGAGCAGTTCTTC
CASSSGTSDEQFF
>TRBD1|.|TRBV28|TRBJ1-2
TGTGCCAGCAGTCTACAACAGGGGGCAGGTTATGGCTACACCTTC
CASSLQQGAGYGYTF
>.|.|TRBV5-1|TRBJ2-3
TGCGCCAGCAGTCAGGGGTCCACAGATACGCAGTATTTT
CASSQGSTDTQYF
>.|.|TRBV27|TRBJ2-3
TGTGCCAGCAGTTTTTTGCCCCTAGGGTTGGATACGCAGTATTTT
CASSFLPLGLDTQYF
>TRBD1|once|TRBV5-1|TRBJ1-5
TGCGCCAGCAGCGAGACAGGGGGCGGACAGCCCCAGCATTTT
CASSETGGGQPQHF
>.|.|TRBV19|TRBJ2-1
TGTGCCAGTAGTATTCCGGGGGCAGTGGGCGAGAAAAATGAGCAGTTCTTC
CASSIPGAVGEKNEQFF
>.|.|TRBV6-2/TRBV6-3|TRBJ1-2
TGTGCCAGCAGTAAAACAGTCTTCGGCTATGGCTACACCTTC
CASSKTVFGYGYTF
>.|few|TRBV6-5|TRBJ1-2
TGTGCCAGCAGACCGGGAATCTATGGCTACACCTTC
CASRPGIYGYTF
>.|.|TRBV19|TRBJ1-5
TGTGCCAGTAGTCAGGGACCCAATCAGCCCCAGCATTTT
CASSQGPNQPQHF
>TRBD2|.|TRBV5-6|TRBJ2-3
TGTGCCAGCAGCTTGGGAGCGGGGGGTCACACAGATACGCAGTATTTT
CASSLGAGGHTDTQYF
>TRBD1|.|TRBV6-5|TRBJ1-2
TGTGCCAGTCGGACAGGGGGGAACTATGGCTACACCTTC
CASRTGGNYGYTF
>.|.|TRBV4-2|TRBJ1-3
TGTGCCAGCAGCCAAAGGGTTGCTGGAAACACCATATATTTT
CASSQRVAGNTIYF
>.|.|TRBV5-6|TRBJ2-5
TGTGCCAGCAGCTTAAAGGAGTCAGGTATTTTTGAGACCCAGTACTTC
CASSLKESGIFETQYF
>.|.|TRBV27|TRBJ2-3
TGTGCCAGCACAAAACTTACAGGGTATGGCACAGATACGCAGTATTTT
CASTKLTGYGTDTQYF
>TRBD2|.|TRBV5-6|TRBJ2-5
TGTGCCAGCAGCTCCCTAGCGGGGGGGCTGGTTGAGACCCAGTACTTC
CASSSLAGGLVETQYF
>TRBD1|.|TRBV27|TRBJ1-1
TGTGCCAGCAACGACAGGGGAGTGAACACTGAAGCTTTCTTT
CASNDRGVNTEAFF
>TRBD1|.|TRBV30|TRBJ1-1
TGTGCCTTTAGACAGGGACTGAACACTGAAGCTTTCTTT
CAFRQGLNTEAFF
>.|.|TRBV25-1|TRBJ2-2
TGTGCCAGCCTGGGTAGGGAGAACACCGGGGAGCTGTTTTTT
CASLGRENTGELFF
>TRBD1|.|TRBV29-1|TRBJ1-1
TGCAGCGTTGAAGGACTCCGGGACAGGGTCACTGAAGCTTTCTTT
CSVEGLRDRVTEAFF
>TRBD1|.|TRBV7-3|TRBJ1-1
TGTGCCAGCAGCAACATGGACAGGGCTGGGAAAGCTTTCTTT
CASSNMDRAGKAFF
>TRBD2|.|TRBV29-1|TRBJ2-2
TGCAGCGTCCCCGGGACTAGCGCGAACACCGGGGAGCTGTTTTTT
CSVPGTSANTGELFF
>.|.|TRBV5-5|TRBJ1-2
TGTGCCAGCAGCTTGGGTGTCACAAACTATGGCTACACCTTC
CASSLGVTNYGYTF
>.|.|TRBV9|TRBJ1-2
TGTGCCAGCAGCGCTCCATGGGGTAACTATGGCTACACCTTC
CASSAPWGNYGYTF
>TRBD1|.|TRBV25-1|TRBJ1-5
TGTGCCAGCAGTGAACAGGGGGCGGCTCAGCCCCAGCATTTT
CASSEQGAAQPQHF
>.|.|TRBV19|TRBJ2-7
TGTGCCAGTCACCGACATCGCGGCAGGGCCACCTACGAGCAGTACTTC
CASHRHRGRATYEQYF
>TRBD1|.|TRBV30|TRBJ2-1
TGTGCCTGGAGTCGGGGACAGTACTACAATGAGCAGTTCTTC
CAWSRGQYYNEQFF
>.|.|TRBV12-3/TRBV12-4|TRBJ1-1
TGTGCCAGCAGTCCCCGCCCCACTGAAGCTTTCTTT
CASSPRPTEAFF
>TRBD2|.|TRBV28|TRBJ2-2
TGTGCCAGCACCCTGGGACTAGCGGGAGCTACCGGGGAGCTGTTTTTT
CASTLGLAGATGELFF
>TRBD2|.|TRBV5-4|TRBJ2-1
TGTGCCAGCAGCTTGGGCGGGAGGGCCTCCTACAATGAGCAGTTCTTC
CASSLGGRASYNEQFF
>.|.|TRBV14|TRBJ1-1
TGTGCCAGCAGTCATAACCTCCGGGACCGGGCTTTCTTT
CASSHNLRDRAFF
>.|.|TRBV19|TRBJ2-6
TGTGCCAGTACCCCATTCCGGGATTATATCTCTGGGGCCAACGTCCTGACTTTC
CASTPFRDYISGANVLTF
>.|.|TRBV5-4|TRBJ1-2
TGTGCCAGCAGCCAAACCAGGGAGGACTACACCTTC
CASSQTREDYTF
>.|.|TRBV30|TRBJ1-5
TGTGCCTGGAGTGTTGCTTGGAGCAATCAGCCCCAGCATTTT
CAWSVAWSNQPQHF
>TRBD2|.|TRBV5-1|TRBJ2-3
TGCGCCAGCAAAAGACTAGCGGGGGATAGCACAGATACGCAGTATTTT
CASKRLAGDSTDTQYF
>.|.|TRBV7-9|TRBJ2-1
TGTGCCAGCAGCCCAGGCAATGAGCAGTTCTTC
CASSPGNEQFF
>.|.|TRBV24-1|TRBJ1-2
TGTGCCACCAGTGATTTAAGGGGCTATGGCTACACCTTC
CATSDLRGYGYTF